This T cell receptor (beta chain) was retrieved from a study of T cell responses to AZD1222 COVID-19 vaccine. Study observations and caveats: In a largely white British group with more females than males, clonal diversity was possibly underestimated. CD4 TCRs linked to vaccination spanned spike, dominating at 160-218 and 743-854.

The data were produced by immunoSEQ multiplex PCR, yet TCRdb's version contains in-frame clones alone and is incomplete. The table shows about 140,000 clones, with approximately 85% occurring only once. CDR3 length equals 14 residues. With 1 base removed from V and 2 bases from J, the gap between germline ends came to 7 bases. Per germline, CDR1 LGHDT and CDR2 YNNKEL (reference sequence). With regard to this clone: The antigen is undetermined.

The chain is built from TRBV3-1 (or the pseudogene TRBV3-2) and TRBJ2-3, with D possibly matching TRBD1 (5 bases). This specimen was peripheral blood, taken 28 days after the second dose of the MenACWY control vaccine. The receptor was isolated from an adult who received the MenACWY meningococcal vaccine as a control. The CDR3 DNA follows: TGTGCCAGCAGCCAAGCAGGGTCCACAGATACGCAGTATTTT. Protein sequence: CASSQAGSTDTQYF.